The entry below gives a single T cell receptor (beta chain) sequence along with its context. Its antigen is unidentified. Germline CDR1 is DFQATT and CDR2 is SNEGSKA (reference sequence). The CDR3 consists of 10 residues. The ends were cut back, 6 bases at V and 5 bases at J, with 5 bases in the middle. Clones were sequenced by immunoSEQ multiplex PCR, and TCRdb holds only the in-frame ones, with some missing. This sample has over 150,000 clones; approximately 90% occur once, and the top ten carry around 6.4%. This sample is part of a study of T cell responses to AZD1222 COVID-19 vaccine. General study points: Spike-wide coverage was observed for vaccine-associated CD4 TCRs, with dominant responses at 160-218 and 743-854.

The chain recombines TRBV20-1 with TRBJ2-1, with D tentatively TRBD2 (5 bases). The sample was peripheral blood, taken on day 0 of AZD1222 vaccination. The TCR sequence derives from an adult in good health. The chain's CDR3 is CSAGDNEQFF. CDR3 sequence (DNA): TGCAGTGCCGGGGACAATGAGCAGTTCTTC.